This T cell receptor beta chain was recovered during a study of blood T cell repertoires in COVID-19. On the study more broadly: The United States, Italy and Spain provided the acute and convalescent COVID-19 samples. Nucleic acid was either cDNA or gDNA, and it came from T cells, B-cell-depleted T cells, or PBMCs.

There are 15 residues in the CDR3. The V gene end was trimmed by 3 bases and the J gene end by 4 bases; junction bases not matched to a gene: 7. Per germline, CDR1 LNHDA and CDR2 SQIVND (reference sequence). Methods used by the authors: Reference gene primer amplification in the assay estimated nucleated cell counts. Sequenced by immunoSEQ multiplex PCR; TCRdb stores in-frame clones only, minus some. V and J calls and clone size are those listed in that table; D and trimming were worked out from the DNA. The sample shows roughly 230,000 clones, approximately 92% of them seen only once. The source is a woman aged 40 to 50 who had recovered from COVID-19. Sequenced sample: peripheral blood. V gene TRBV19 combines with J gene TRBJ1-2; TRBD1 aligns across 8 bases. This chain's CDR3 is CASSIRGQASYGYTF. CDR3 coding DNA: TGTGCCAGTAGTATTAGGGGACAGGCATCCTATGGCTACACCTTC.